The clone carrying this TCR beta chain has just one count. The sample comes from a study of blood T cell repertoires in COVID-19. Study-level background: Acute-phase and convalescent COVID-19 samples originated in the United States, Italy and Spain. PBMCs, B-cell-depleted T cells, or T cells provided the cDNA or gDNA that made up the material.

In the original processing: Reference gene primers were amplified, and this amplification served to estimate nucleated cell counts. Clones were sequenced by immunoSEQ multiplex PCR, and TCRdb holds only the in-frame ones, with some missing. V, J and clone size derive from that table, while D and trimming were established from the DNA sequence. The data contain about 160,000 clones, 70% to 90% of them singletons. This CDR3 contains 12 residues. Germline trimming cut 8 bases from V and 7 bases from J; bases unmatched to any gene: 5. Per the germline V gene, CDR1 is MNHEY and CDR2 is SVGAGI. The material sequenced was peripheral blood. The chain uses TRBV6-5 and TRBJ2-1; 7 bases fit TRBD1. This clonotype was obtained from a man in his forties or fifties with acute or convalescent COVID-19. CDR3 DNA sequence: TGTGCCAGCGGACAGGCAGGAAATGAGCAGTTCTTC. Its protein product is CASGQAGNEQFF.